The 28 T cell receptor beta chains below were found in one sample sequenced in a study of cytomegalovirus exposure and HLA in healthy donors. The PCR had 60 Vbeta and 13 Jbeta primers. Libraries were prepared by immunoSEQ multiplex PCR; TCRdb keeps only in-frame clonotypes and omits some of them. There are about 190,000 clones in the sample; around 67% occur only once, and about 3.1% lies in the top ten. The sequencing input was PBMCs. These receptors all stem from a woman aged 25 to 39 in good health and CMV-seropositive.

The chain joins TRBV19 to TRBJ1-1; 7 bases map to TRBD1. Germline assignment: CDR1 LNHDA and CDR2 SQIVND (reference sequence). Germline trimming cut 5 bases from V and 1 base from J; bases unmatched to any gene: 4. There are 14 residues in the CDR3. For the CDR3, the DNA is TGTGCCAGTAGTCCGGACAGGTGGAACACTGAAGCTTTCTTT. Its translation: CASSPDRWNTEAFF.

This chain uses TRBV27 with TRBJ2-1; D call uncertain. Germline V CDR1 and CDR2: MNHEY, SMNVEV (reference sequence). CDR3 size: 14 residues. V was shortened by 6 bases and J by 0 bases, with 9 bases between the two germline ends. DNA of the CDR3: TGTGCCAGCAGGGGTCCTAGCTCCTACAATGAGCAGTTCTTC. Translation: CASRGPSSYNEQFF.

V usage is TRBV11-2 and J usage is TRBJ1-1; D unclear. Between the trimmed V and J ends, which lost 6 bases and 0 bases, there was a span of 14 bases. Per germline, CDR1 SGHAT and CDR2 FQNNGV. This CDR3 has 15 residues. CDR3 coding DNA: TGTGCCAGCAGGGTCCCGGGGAGGGTGAACACTGAAGCTTTCTTT. Translation: CASRVPGRVNTEAFF. The full variable domain, rest sourced from reference TRBV11-2 and TRBJ1-1, is EAGVAQSPRYKIIEKRQSVAFWCNPISGHATLYWYQQILGQGPKLLIQFQNNGVVDDSQLPKDRFSAERLKGVDSTLKIQPAKLEDSAVYLCASRVPGRVNTEAFFGQGTRLTVV.

The chain couples TRBV12-2 to TRBJ1-3. TRBV12-2 is designated a pseudogene. The CDR3 is 17 amino acids. CDR3 region: CASRLGGGRSAGNTIYF. The DNA of the CDR3 is TGTGCAAGTCGCTTGGGAGGGGGACGTTCGGCGGGAAACACCATATATTTT.

The chain has TRBV7-9 and TRBJ1-1, with a possible D match to TRBD1 (5 bases). This CDR3 region has 14 residues. Germline values: CDR1 SEHNR, CDR2 FQNEAQ (reference sequence). Trimming shortened V by 4 bases and J by 5 bases, and 14 bases separated the two germline ends. This chain's CDR3 is CASSWIAGSTEAFF. The CDR3, as DNA: TGTGCCAGCAGCTGGATAGCAGGGTCTACTGAAGCTTTCTTT. Variable domain in full (rest from reference TRBV7-9 and TRBJ1-1): DTGVSQNPRHKITKRGQNVTFRCDPISEHNRLYWYRQTLGQGPEFLTYFQNEAQLEKSRLLSDRFSAERPKGSFSTLEIQRTEQGDSAMYLCASSWIAGSTEAFFGQGTRLTVV.

Worth noting for this clone: One end of the junction varies from germline; a read error may be responsible. This chain's CDR3 is CSSSLGVGVNEQFF. For the CDR3, the DNA is TGTTCCAGCAGCTTAGGGGTAGGGGTTAATGAGCAGTTCTTC. The rearrangement uses TRBV7-9 and TRBJ2-1, with D possibly being TRBD1 (5 bases). The CDR3 is made up of 14 amino acids. Germline-derived CDR1 and CDR2 are SEHNR and FQNEAQ (reference sequence).

This clone was seen more than once but under ten times. CDR3 residues: CASSLALGGSYNEQFF. DNA of the CDR3: TGCGCCAGCAGCTTGGCCCTCGGGGGCTCCTACAATGAGCAGTTCTTC. The V gene is TRBV5-1, the J gene TRBJ2-1; maybe TRBD2 (6 bases). The germline V gene encodes CDR1 SGHRS and CDR2 YFSETQ. This CDR3 is built from 16 residues. V was shortened by 0 bases and J by 0 bases, with 10 bases between the two germline ends.

This clone was counted a few times. The chain is built from TRBV27 and TRBJ1-2, with a possible D match to TRBD1 (5 bases). Trimming removed 2 bases from V and 4 bases from J, with 20 bases in between. The CDR3 has 17 residues. Germline CDR1 is MNHEY and CDR2 is SMNVEV (reference sequence). The CDR3 is CASSLRLGVPGVYGYTF. For the CDR3, the DNA is TGTGCCAGCAGTTTACGGCTAGGCGTACCGGGGGTCTATGGCTACACCTTC.

This clone showed up just once. The chain couples TRBV5-1 to TRBJ1-5; D gene uncertain. There are 16 residues in the CDR3. The germline V gene has CDR1 SGHRS and CDR2 YFSETQ. The ends were cut back, 0 bases at V and 0 bases at J, with 10 bases in the middle. In nucleotides, the CDR3 is TGCGCCAGCAGCTTGGAAGGAGCCAGTAGCAATCAGCCCCAGCATTTT. Translating it yields CASSLEGASSNQPQHF.

Note on this clone: Germline and junction disagree at one end, which may indicate a read error. This chain links TRBV7-9 with TRBJ2-3, with 9 bases that match TRBD2. Germline CDR1 and CDR2: SEHNR and FQNEAQ (reference sequence). This CDR3 comprises 16 residues. CDR3 region: CSSSLVVAGVVDTQYF. CDR3 nucleotide sequence: TGTTCCAGCAGCTTAGTCGTAGCGGGAGTGGTAGATACGCAGTATTTT. The full variable domain, rest sourced from reference TRBV7-9 and TRBJ2-3, is DTGVSQNPRHKITKRGQNVTFRCDPISEHNRLYWYRQTLGQGPEFLTYFQNEAQLEKSRLLSDRFSAERPKGSFSTLEIQRTEQGDSAMYLCSSSLVVAGVVDTQYFGPGTRLTVL.

This clone was detected once. The V call is TRBV19, the J call TRBJ1-2; tentative D call: TRBD1 (6 bases). CDR1 LNHDA and CDR2 SQIVND come from the germline V gene (reference sequence). V was cut by 4 bases and J by 5 bases, with 14 bases left in between. This CDR3 has 14 residues. CDR3 DNA sequence: TGTGCCAGTAGTAATCCGACAGGACAATATGGCTACACCTTC. Protein sequence: CASSNPTGQYGYTF.

The V call is TRBV5-1, the J call TRBJ2-7, with D maybe TRBD2 (6 bases). V was cut by 0 bases and J by 3 bases, with 13 bases left in between. From germline, CDR1 is SGHRS and CDR2 YFSETQ. The CDR3 is made up of 15 amino acids. The CDR3: CASSLGWGVNYEQYF. The CDR3 DNA follows: TGCGCCAGCAGCTTGGGGTGGGGGGTTAACTACGAGCAGTACTTC.

The chain recombines TRBV10-1 with TRBJ2-1; TRBD2 matches 13 bases. Looked up from germline, CDR1 is WNHNN and CDR2 is SYGVQD (reference sequence). This CDR3 is 15 amino acids long. Losses at the gene ends were 5 bases for V and 6 bases for J; bases not matched to a gene: 4. The CDR3 DNA reads as TGCGCCAGCAGTCCGGGACTAGCGGGATCCAATGAGCAGTTCTTC. Translating gives CASSPGLAGSNEQFF.

This chain connects TRBV7-9 to TRBJ2-3; unclear D gene. Germline lookup yields CDR1 SEHNR and CDR2 FQNEAQ (reference sequence). The V end lost 5 bases, the J end lost 0 bases, and 3 bases lay between the germline ends. There are 12 residues in the CDR3. The DNA of the CDR3 is TGTGCCAGCAGCACTAGCACAGATACGCAGTATTTT. Translating it yields CASSTSTDTQYF.

Notes on this clone: Other DNA sequences from this sample encode an identical CDR3 as well. The chain uses TRBV19 and TRBJ2-3; D unresolved. The V end was cut by 5 bases, the J end by 0 bases, with 12 bases between. This CDR3 has 15 amino acids. CDR1 is LNHDA and CDR2 is SQIVND in the germline V gene (reference sequence). Here the CDR3 DNA reads TGTGCCAGTAGTCTGTTAGCTGCTAGCACAGATACGCAGTATTTT. Protein: CASSLLAASTDTQYF. Full variable domain (missing parts from reference TRBV19 and TRBJ2-3): DGGITQSPKYLFRKEGQNVTLSCEQNLNHDAMYWYRQDPGQGLRLIYYSQIVNDFQKGDIAEGYSVSREKKESFPLTVTSAQKNPTAFYLCASSLLAASTDTQYFGPGTRLTVL.

The chain links TRBV28 to TRBJ2-3, with 10 bases lining up with TRBD2. V lost 4 bases and J lost 1; bases outside the gene matches: 11. Germline V gives CDR1 MDHEN, CDR2 SYDVKM. CDR3 length: 18 amino acids. The CDR3 DNA is TGTGCCAGCAGTTCGTGGACAGCCGGGACTAGCGGCACAGATACGCAGTATTTT. It is translated as CASSSWTAGTSGTDTQYF.

The V and J genes are TRBV18 and TRBJ2-7, with 8 bases identical to TRBD1. Germline V gene data show CDR1 as KGHSH and CDR2 as LQKENI. The CDR3 totals 16 residues. The V and J ends lost 3 bases and 4 bases, in that order; junction bases with no gene match: 11. CDR3 sequence reads: CASSPSTPGGRYEQYF. CDR3 in DNA: TGTGCCAGCTCACCTTCCACCCCAGGGGGCAGATACGAGCAGTACTTC.

The chain links TRBV2 to TRBJ2-7, with TRBD2 as a possible D gene (5 bases). Per germline, CDR1 SNHLY and CDR2 FYNNEI. Trimming took off 4 bases at V and 2 bases at J, with 18 bases between the two ends. The CDR3 spans 16 residues. In nucleotides, the CDR3 is TGTGCCAGCAGTGGGGGTCCAGCGGTGAATGCCTACGAGCAGTACTTC. Translated: CASSGGPAVNAYEQYF.

The sample holds a few counts of this clone. The chain uses TRBV5-5 and TRBJ2-1; 9 bases map to TRBD2. After removal of 5 bases from V and 1 base from J, the junction contained 7 bases not matched to a gene. The CDR3 consists of 16 residues. The germline gives CDR1 SGHKS, CDR2 YYEKEE (reference sequence). Here the CDR3 DNA reads TGTGCCAGCAGTGGCCTAGCGGGAAGGTCCTACAATGAGCAGTTCTTC. It yields the protein CASSGLAGRSYNEQFF.

In regard to this clone: One junction end disagrees with the germline gene, perhaps due to a read error. V and J are TRBV9 and TRBJ1-3; no definite D call. This CDR3 contains 10 residues. Per the germline V gene, CDR1 is SGDLS and CDR2 is YYNGEE. The CDR3 region is CASSPHPRDF. The CDR3 DNA reads TGTGCCAGCAGCCCCCACCCTCGAGATTTT.

The chain couples TRBV2 to TRBJ1-3; D ambiguous. V gave up 5 bases and J gave up 4 bases, with 6 bases separating them. CDR1 and CDR2 (germline): SNHLY, FYNNEI. This CDR3 has 12 residues. The CDR3: CASSIRGNTIYF. DNA of the CDR3: TGTGCCAGCAGTATCCGGGGAAACACCATATATTTT.

The chain couples TRBV6-5 to TRBJ1-2; D is undetermined. The CDR3 is made up of 14 amino acids. V was pared by 1 base and J by 3 bases, with 9 bases between. Germline V CDR1 and CDR2: MNHEY, SVGAGI. CDR3 DNA: TGTGCCAGCAGTTACTTTTTGGGAGACTATGGCTACACCTTC. Translation gives CASSYFLGDYGYTF.

A few counts support this clone. The chain joins TRBV19 to TRBJ1-1; the D is unclear. The CDR3 sequence is 13 residues long. CDR1 is LNHDA, CDR2 SQIVND, per germline (reference sequence). The germline V and J ends were trimmed by 7 bases and 2 bases, with 11 bases remaining between them. The DNA for the CDR3 is TGTGCCAGTACCTCGGTGGGCAACACTGAAGCTTTCTTT. Protein product: CASTSVGNTEAFF.

The chain employs TRBV2 and TRBJ2-2, with 7 positions matching TRBD2. This CDR3 region has 17 residues. After removal of 4 bases from V and 3 bases from J, the junction contained 11 bases not matched to a gene. CDR1 and CDR2 (germline): SNHLY, FYNNEI. This chain's CDR3 is CASSGLKAGEDTGELFF. DNA for the CDR3: TGTGCCAGCAGTGGACTAAAGGCGGGAGAGGACACCGGGGAGCTGTTTTTT. Using reference TRBV2 and TRBJ2-2 for the parts outside the CDR3, the full variable domain is EPEVTQTPSHQVTQMGQEVILRCVPISNHLYFYWYRQILGQKVEFLVSFYNNEISEKSEIFDDQFSVERPDGSNFTLKIRSTKLEDSAMYFCASSGLKAGEDTGELFFGEGSRLTVL.

J is TRBJ2-7 and V is TRBV6-5; D possibly corresponds to TRBD1 (6 bases). Trimming removed 7 bases from V and 0 bases from J, with 13 bases in between. The CDR3 consists of 14 residues. The V gene's germline CDR1 is MNHEY and CDR2 SVGAGI. The CDR3 bases are TGTGCCAGCACTGCAGGGGCGATCTCCTACGAGCAGTACTTC. It is translated as CASTAGAISYEQYF.

The chain combines TRBV11-2 with TRBJ2-5, with a tentative D call TRBD2 (5 bases). CDR3 length: 15 residues. The ends were cut back, 5 bases at V and 2 bases at J, with 15 bases in the middle. Germline CDR1 SGHAT, CDR2 FQNNGV. DNA of the CDR3: TGTGCCAGCAGCAAGGAGGCCACCTTGCAAGAGACCCAGTACTTC. This sequence encodes CASSKEATLQETQYF.

CDR3 region: CASSILSGVDGYTF. CDR3 nucleotide sequence: TGTGCCAGCAGCATACTATCGGGGGTTGATGGCTACACCTTC. The V call is TRBV7-9, the J call TRBJ1-2; possibly TRBD1 for D (5 bases). This CDR3 has 14 amino acids. Germline V CDR1 and CDR2: SEHNR, FQNEAQ (reference sequence). V shed 5 bases and J shed 6 bases, with 16 bases lying between them. The full variable domain, with the rest looked up from reference TRBV7-9 and TRBJ1-2, is DTGVSQNPRHKITKRGQNVTFRCDPISEHNRLYWYRQTLGQGPEFLTYFQNEAQLEKSRLLSDRFSAERPKGSFSTLEIQRTEQGDSAMYLCASSILSGVDGYTFGSGTRLTVV.

This clone has a handful of counts. This chain links TRBV6-1 with TRBJ1-5; weak D call: TRBD1 (5 bases). CDR3 length equals 15 residues. V was pared by 2 bases and J by 2 bases, with 10 bases between. The germline V gene encodes CDR1 MNHNS and CDR2 SASEGT. The CDR3 bases are TGTGCCAGCAGTGAATGGCAGGGCGGCAATCAGCCCCAGCATTTT. It is translated as CASSEWQGGNQPQHF.